One sample yielded the 23 T cell receptor beta chains listed below, sequenced in a study of control samples from healthy donors and cancer patients. Assay: immunoSEQ multiplex PCR; the TCRdb copy retains only in-frame clones and omits some. The table shows approximately 82,000 clones, with around 94% occurring only once. The sequencing sample was made of blood. All receptors come from a woman in her late teens or twenties in good health.

CDR3 sequence reads: CASSQDRGVGANVLTF. The CDR3 DNA reads as TGTGCCAGCAGCCAAGATCGGGGGGTAGGGGCCAACGTCCTGACTTTC. The V and J genes are TRBV4-2 and TRBJ2-6; TRBD2 matches at 7 bases. Germline CDR1 is LGHNA and CDR2 is YNFKEQ. The CDR3 consists of 16 residues. V trimming: 0 bases; J trimming: 4 bases; junction bases outside the gene matches: 3.

The CDR3 sequence: CAIGGTGGTGELFF. CDR3 bases: TGTGCCATCGGTGGCACAGGGGGTACCGGGGAGCTGTTTTTT. The chain links TRBV10-3 to TRBJ2-2; 8 positions match TRBD1. The CDR3 is made up of 14 amino acids. Trimming took 8 bases from V and 5 from J; bases not matched to a gene: 7. Per the germline V gene, CDR1 is ENHRY and CDR2 is SYGVKD.

This rearrangement joins TRBV6-5 to TRBJ1-3; no clear D. V was shortened by 9 bases and J by 0 bases, with 15 bases between the two germline ends. Germline V CDR1 and CDR2: MNHEY, SVGAGI. This CDR3 contains 15 residues. The CDR3 coding sequence is TGTGCCAGTTCCTTAGAAAACAGCTCTGGAAACACCATATATTTT. Translating it yields CASSLENSSGNTIYF.

V is TRBV27 and J is TRBJ1-3, with D hard to call. V lost 7 bases to trimming and J lost 4 bases, with 11 bases between them. Germline V gene sequence: CDR1 MNHEY, CDR2 SMNVEV (reference sequence). CDR3 length equals 13 residues. Here the CDR3 reads CASNDRRGNTIYF. The CDR3 coding sequence is TGTGCCAGCAACGACCGTAGGGGAAACACCATATATTTT.

The V gene is TRBV7-2, the J gene TRBJ2-7, with D tentatively TRBD2 (5 bases). CDR1 is SGHTA, CDR2 FQGNSA, per germline. V lost 1 base, J lost 6 bases, and 19 bases lay in between. The CDR3 contains 16 residues. The CDR3 sequence is CASSLGVSVRRSEQYF. The CDR3 DNA is TGTGCCAGCAGCTTAGGGGTTAGCGTCCGCCGCAGCGAGCAGTACTTC.

The CDR3 region has the DNA TGTGCCAGCAGTGTACAGGGTGATACGCAGTATTTT. Protein sequence: CASSVQGDTQYF. The chain links TRBV6-2 or TRBV6-3 to TRBJ2-3, with D possibly TRBD1 on 6 matching bases. The CDR3 contains 12 residues. V dropped 5 bases and J dropped 6 bases, with 9 bases sitting between them. The V gene's germline CDR1 is MNHEY and CDR2 SVGEGT.

V is TRBV6-4 and J is TRBJ1-2; no clear D gene. The V gene's germline CDR1 is MRHNA and CDR2 SNTAGT. Trimming shortened V by 0 bases and J by 7 bases, and 3 bases separated the two germline ends. The CDR3 spans 11 residues. The CDR3 DNA follows: TGTGCCAGCAGTGACTCGGCTGGCTACACCTTC. It codes for CASSDSAGYTF.

The chain has TRBV3-1 (or the pseudogene TRBV3-2) and TRBJ2-7; D gene uncertain. This CDR3 spans 12 amino acids. The germline CDR1 and CDR2 sequences are LGHDT and YNNKEL (reference sequence). Trimming took 4 bases from V and 2 from J, leaving 6 bases between them. In DNA, the CDR3 is TGTGCCAGCAGCCTTATCCCCTACGAGCAGTACTTC. Residues: CASSLIPYEQYF.

The V gene is TRBV11-2, the J gene TRBJ1-2, with 9 bases fitting TRBD1. The trim removed 3 bases at V and 6 bases at J, leaving 14 bases unmatched. CDR3 length: 17 amino acids. CDR1 and CDR2 from the germline V gene are SGHAT and FQNNGV. In DNA form, the CDR3 reads TGTGCCAGCAGCTTTAGTTTTATGGGACAGGGTTCCCATGGCTACACCTTC. Translating gives CASSFSFMGQGSHGYTF.

V usage is TRBV19 and J usage is TRBJ2-7, with 8 bases matching TRBD1. Unmatched junction bases numbered 5, after V lost 3 bases and J lost 7 bases. Germline loops: CDR1 LNHDA, CDR2 SQIVND (reference sequence). CDR3 length: 13 amino acids. This chain's CDR3 is CASSIPGGFEQYF. The CDR3, as DNA: TGTGCCAGTAGTATTCCAGGGGGCTTTGAGCAGTACTTC. Filled out from reference TRBV19 and TRBJ2-7, the complete variable domain reads DGGITQSPKYLFRKEGQNVTLSCEQNLNHDAMYWYRQDPGQGLRLIYYSQIVNDFQKGDIAEGYSVSREKKESFPLTVTSAQKNPTAFYLCASSIPGGFEQYFGPGTRLTVT.

This chain uses TRBV15 with TRBJ2-1, with TRBD1 matching 7 bases. Germline CDR1 is LNHNV and CDR2 is YYDKDF (reference sequence). The V segment lost 6 bases and the J segment 6 bases; nucleotides outside the gene matches: 5. CDR3 length: 13 residues. CDR3 protein: CATRIQGFNEQFF. The DNA for the CDR3 is TGTGCCACCAGGATACAGGGGTTCAATGAGCAGTTCTTC.

V is TRBV6-6 and J is TRBJ2-5; 8 positions match TRBD1. This CDR3 region has 15 residues. V was clipped by 7 bases and J by 4 bases; unmatched bases: 11. Germline-derived CDR1 and CDR2 are MNHNY and SVGAGI (reference sequence). The DNA of the CDR3 is TGTGCCAGCATCTCAGGCAGGGGGCTTGTAGAGACCCAGTACTTC. Amino acid sequence: CASISGRGLVETQYF.

The chain combines TRBV19 with TRBJ2-1, with TRBD2 matching 7 bases. Germline trimming cut 0 bases from V and 3 bases from J; bases unmatched to any gene: 5. This CDR3 has 16 residues. Per germline, CDR1 LNHDA and CDR2 SQIVND (reference sequence). CDR3 amino acids: CASSIDLGEGYNEQFF. The CDR3, as DNA: TGTGCCAGTAGTATAGATTTGGGGGAGGGCTACAATGAGCAGTTCTTC.

This sequence joins TRBV29-1 and TRBJ2-7; no clear D gene. CDR3 length equals 12 residues. V gave up 5 bases and J gave up 0 bases, with 8 bases separating them. Germline V gives CDR1 SQVTM, CDR2 ANQGSEA. The CDR3 DNA is TGCAGCGTTAATTCATTCTCCTACGAGCAGTACTTC. Amino acids: CSVNSFSYEQYF.

This chain links TRBV6-5 with TRBJ2-1, with 7 bases fitting TRBD1. This CDR3 is built from 13 residues. Germline V gene lookup returns CDR1 MNHEY and CDR2 SVGAGI. After removal of 6 bases from V and 9 bases from J, the junction contained 8 bases not matched to a gene. CDR3 protein: CASRTHRGPEQFF. In DNA, the CDR3 is TGTGCCAGCAGGACCCACAGGGGCCCTGAGCAGTTCTTC.

The chain employs TRBV11-2 and TRBJ2-2; 9 bases align to TRBD2. Germline V CDR1 and CDR2: SGHAT, FQNNGV. This CDR3 has 15 residues. With V trimmed by 2 bases and J by 4 bases, 2 bases remained unmatched. The CDR3 sequence is CASSLQGLATGELFF. DNA for the CDR3: TGTGCCAGCAGCTTACAGGGACTAGCCACCGGGGAGCTGTTTTTT.

The chain has TRBV29-1 and TRBJ2-5; no firm D call. V was pared by 1 base and J by 2 bases, with 8 bases between. Germline lookup yields CDR1 SQVTM and CDR2 ANQGSEA. This CDR3 spans 13 amino acids. Written as DNA, the CDR3 is TGCAGCGTTGAAGCGCCAGGTCAAGAGACCCAGTACTTC. Its protein is CSVEAPGQETQYF.

The chain carries TRBV19 and TRBJ1-2, with 7 positions matching TRBD1. There are 13 residues in the CDR3. V was clipped by 6 bases and J by 4 bases; unmatched bases: 5. CDR1 LNHDA and CDR2 SQIVND come from the germline V gene (reference sequence). In nucleotides, the CDR3 is TGTGCCAGTAGCCGACAGGGCGGCTATGGCTACACCTTC. It codes for CASSRQGGYGYTF.

The rearrangement links TRBV24-1 to TRBJ1-3; D remains ambiguous. CDR3 length: 15 residues. Trimming stripped 4 bases from V and 1 base from J, with 10 bases between. The V gene's germline CDR1 is KGHDR and CDR2 SFDVKD. The CDR3 here is CATSEGSHSGNTIYF. The CDR3 DNA follows: TGTGCCACCAGTGAAGGGTCGCATTCTGGAAACACCATATATTTT.

This sequence joins TRBV9 and TRBJ2-5, with 12 bases fitting TRBD2. V trimming: 0 bases; J trimming: 4 bases; junction bases outside the gene matches: 1. Looked up from germline, CDR1 is SGDLS and CDR2 is YYNGEE. This CDR3 contains 15 residues. The chain's CDR3 is CASSVEGLAGETQYF. As DNA, the CDR3 is TGTGCCAGCAGCGTAGAGGGACTAGCGGGAGAGACCCAGTACTTC.

The rearrangement joins TRBV27 to TRBJ2-1, with D unresolved. V was pared by 5 bases and J by 9 bases, with 8 bases between. Germline CDR1 reads MNHEY; CDR2 reads SMNVEV (reference sequence). This CDR3 is built from 11 residues. CDR3 sequence: CASSAQGEQFF. In nucleotides, the CDR3 is TGTGCCAGCAGTGCACAAGGTGAGCAGTTCTTC.

The V gene is TRBV29-1, the J gene TRBJ2-7; 7 positions agree with TRBD1. This CDR3 region has 13 residues. V lost 4 bases and J lost 7; bases outside the gene matches: 10. Looked up from germline, CDR1 is SQVTM and CDR2 is ANQGSEA. In DNA, the CDR3 is TGCAGCGTTGGTGTAGGGGGCTGGAGGGAGCAGTACTTC. This sequence encodes CSVGVGGWREQYF.

CDR3 sequence: CASSLAGGPSEQFF. For the CDR3, the DNA is TGCGCCAGCAGCTTAGCGGGGGGGCCATCGGAGCAGTTCTTC. The chain recombines TRBV5-1 with TRBJ2-1, with TRBD2 matching over 10 bases. CDR3 length: 14 amino acids. Trimming removed 2 bases from V and 10 bases from J; junction bases left unmatched: 6. From germline, CDR1 is SGHRS and CDR2 YFSETQ.